The clone carrying this TCR beta chain was recorded at least ten times. Germline V gene sequence: CDR1 MNHEY, CDR2 SMNVEV (reference sequence). This CDR3 has 14 amino acids. Unmatched junction bases numbered 5, after V lost 2 bases and J lost 8 bases. The cDNA came from 5'RACE, which used 10-nucleotide random UMIs. Over 160 million TCR-beta sequences (from 15-18 subjects) were yielded by each sequencing run. TCRdb used MiXCR to reprocess the 5' RACE reads, holding one entry per CDR3 protein. The sample holds tens of thousands of distinct CDR3 sequences, 4.5% seen once. The data were obtained in a study of neurological immune-mediated disorders. In the study overall: In a group of some 35 multiple sclerosis patients, 31 had the relapsing-remitting type and 3 had the secondary progressive type.

The sample comprised PBMCs. The sequence was obtained from a man aged 30-40 years with multiple sclerosis. The rearrangement uses TRBV27 and TRBJ1-2, with 10 nucleotides matching TRBD1. The CDR3 region is CASSLDRGRGGYTF. Here the CDR3 DNA reads TGTGCCAGCAGTTTAGACAGGGGGCGTGGGGGCTACACCTTC.